A selection of T cell receptor beta chains follows, all from one sample in a study of T cell clones after liver transplantation. Some clones are missing from TCRdb's copy, which holds only in-frame ones; the method was immunoSEQ multiplex PCR. The profile shows more than 100,000 clones, 84% of them singletons. Sequencing used CD4+ T cells from blood, obtained approximately 43 months after liver transplant. The receptors here all came from a human patient who received a liver transplant. Some T cells may be transferred from the graft donor. Both conserved end residues are part of each CDR3. The D gene is left open where the match is weak. A clone size is listed for some rows: how often the clone was seen (once, few, many), or a class if it is expanded.

abundance	v_gene	j_gene	d_gene	CDR3nt	CDR3aa
-	TRBV5-1	TRBJ2-7	-	TGCGCCAGCACCATGGCCCCGGGAACCATCGAGCAGTACTTC	CASTMAPGTIEQYF
-	TRBV7-3	TRBJ2-6	-	TGTGCCAGCAGCCCAAAAGGTCCTGGGGCCAACGTCCTGACTTTC	CASSPKGPGANVLTF
few	TRBV7-3	TRBJ2-7	-	TGTGCCAGCAGCCCCCCTACTAGTCCATACGAGCAGTACTTC	CASSPPTSPYEQYF
-	TRBV18	TRBJ2-1	TRBD2	TGTGCCAGCTCACCAAGGAACCGACTAGCGGGGACAAACAATGAGCAGTTCTTC	CASSPRNRLAGTNNEQFF
-	TRBV27	TRBJ2-5	-	TGTGCCAGCAGTTTTAGCCCCCATACCAGGCGAGAGACCCAGTACTTC	CASSFSPHTRRETQYF
-	TRBV2	TRBJ2-7	-	TGTGCCAGCAGTGAAGACAGAGGGTCCTACGAGCAGTACTTC	CASSEDRGSYEQYF
-	TRBV7-3	TRBJ1-1	-	TGTGCCAGCAGCTCAGGGGTTGCCACTGAAGCTTTCTTT	CASSSGVATEAFF
-	TRBV5-6	TRBJ2-3	-	TGTGCCAGCAGCTCACGAGGGGGTCGGGCCACAGATACGCAGTATTTT	CASSSRGGRATDTQYF
-	TRBV28	TRBJ2-1	-	TGTGCCAGCAGTTTGTCGGGGGCAGGGCTTCACAATGAGCAGTTCTTC	CASSLSGAGLHNEQFF
-	TRBV27	TRBJ2-1	-	TGTGCCAGCAGTTTATTCGGGGGGCGGCGGGATGAGCAGTTCTTC	CASSLFGGRRDEQFF
-	TRBV7-2	TRBJ2-3	TRBD2	TGTGCCAGCAGGGATAGCGGGGGGGCCGATACGCAGTATTTT	CASRDSGGADTQYF
few	TRBV27	TRBJ2-2	-	TGTGCCAGCAGTTTCGAGCAACCGAACACCGGGGAGCTGTTTTTT	CASSFEQPNTGELFF
-	TRBV29-1	TRBJ2-4	-	TGCAGCGTTAAGTGGCAAAACATTCAGTACTTC	CSVKWQNIQYF
-	TRBV18	TRBJ1-5	TRBD1	TGTGCCAGCTCACCAGAACCCCCCTTAGGGGGCCAGCCCCAGCATTTT	CASSPEPPLGGQPQHF
once	TRBV19	TRBJ1-5	-	TGTGCCAGTAAGGCTGACAGTAGCAATCAGCCCCAGCATTTT	CASKADSSNQPQHF
-	TRBV28	TRBJ1-3	-	TGTGCCTCGGAGGACCCCCAGGCGGCTGGAAACACCATATATTTT	CASEDPQAAGNTIYF
-	TRBV7-8	TRBJ1-3	-	TGTGCCAGCAGCTTAAGGACACGAAAACCCTCTGGAAACACCATATATTTT	CASSLRTRKPSGNTIYF
-	TRBV9	TRBJ2-4	-	TGTGCCAGCAGCCCTTCGGGGACACTTGACAAAAACATTCAGTACTTC	CASSPSGTLDKNIQYF
-	TRBV2	TRBJ2-5	-	TGTGCCAGCAGTGAATTACAGATCCTACAAGAGACCCAGTACTTC	CASSELQILQETQYF
-	TRBV7-2	TRBJ2-3	TRBD2	TGTGCCAGCAGCTCGATAGCGGGGGGGCGCACAGATACGCAGTATTTT	CASSSIAGGRTDTQYF
-	TRBV11-3	TRBJ1-1	-	TGTGCCAGCAGCTTTGGTGACAATGAAGCTTTCTTT	CASSFGDNEAFF
-	TRBV28	TRBJ1-2	-	TGTGCCAGCAGTTCTACAGGGAACTATGGCTACACCTTC	CASSSTGNYGYTF
-	TRBV5-4	TRBJ2-5	-	TGTGCCAGCAGCAACGACCCGCGGGCCCAGTACTTC	CASSNDPRAQYF
-	TRBV2	TRBJ1-5	TRBD1	TGTGCCAGCAGACAGGGGGACCAGCCCCAGCATTTT	CASRQGDQPQHF
-	TRBV5-6	TRBJ1-5	-	TGTGCCAGCAGCTTACGGGACAGCAATCAGCCCCAGCATTTT	CASSLRDSNQPQHF
-	TRBV27	TRBJ2-7	TRBD2	TGTGCCAGCAGAGGGACTAGCGGAAACTCCTACGAGCAGTACTTC	CASRGTSGNSYEQYF
-	TRBV5-1	TRBJ1-1	-	TGCGCCAGCAGCTTGGTTGGGGGGCGGGTCACTGAAGCTTTCTTT	CASSLVGGRVTEAFF
-	TRBV5-1	TRBJ2-5	-	TGCGCCAGCAGCTTGTTTGCACAAGAGACCCAGTACTTC	CASSLFAQETQYF
-	TRBV1	TRBJ2-1	-	TGCACCAGCAGCCAAGAAGGCGGCAGTTTTGCAACCGACAATGAGCAGTTCTTC	CTSSQEGGSFATDNEQFF
once	TRBV19	TRBJ2-2	TRBD1	TGTGCCAGTATAGGGCAGGGACAGGGCAACACCGGGGAGCTGTTTTTT	CASIGQGQGNTGELFF
-	TRBV5-1	TRBJ1-6	-	TGCGCCAGCCGGTCCCAGGATATCTCCTATAATTCACCCCTCCACTTT	CASRSQDISYNSPLHF
-	TRBV27	TRBJ2-1	TRBD2	TGTGCCAGCAGTTTATTTCCTAGCGGGAGTTCTAATGAGCAGTTCTTC	CASSLFPSGSSNEQFF
-	TRBV10-2	TRBJ2-1	TRBD2	TGCGCCAGCAGGGTAGCGGGCAGCTCCTACAATGAGCAGTTCTTC	CASRVAGSSYNEQFF
-	TRBV29-1	TRBJ2-3	TRBD2	TGCAGCGTCGGGGGGGGCACAGATACGCAGTATTTT	CSVGGGTDTQYF
-	TRBV27	TRBJ2-1	TRBD2	TGTGCCAGCAGAAGACTAGCGGGGGGTCAATACAATGAGCAGTTCTTC	CASRRLAGGQYNEQFF
-	TRBV5-5	TRBJ1-1	-	TGTGCCAGCAGCTTATGGGCAGGATTGAACACTGAAGCTTTCTTT	CASSLWAGLNTEAFF
-	TRBV28	TRBJ1-5	TRBD1	TGTGCCAGCAGTCTCCCACCCGGGACAGGGGGCTCTTCGAGCAATCAGCCCCAGCATTTT	CASSLPPGTGGSSSNQPQHF
-	TRBV7-6	TRBJ2-5	TRBD2	TGTGCCAGCAGCCTAGGGCGTGGGGGAGGGTTCCAAGAGACCCAGTACTTC	CASSLGRGGGFQETQYF
-	TRBV7-9	TRBJ1-1	-	TGTGCCAGCAGCTTGGGCAGTAGCACTGAAGCTTTCTTT	CASSLGSSTEAFF
once	TRBV27	TRBJ2-2	TRBD2	TGTGCCAGCAGTACGAGACGACTAGCGGGACCTAACACCGGGGAGCTGTTTTTT	CASSTRRLAGPNTGELFF
few	TRBV4-1	TRBJ2-7	-	TGCGCCAGCAGCCAACCGCGGGGCCCTTACGAGCAGTACTTC	CASSQPRGPYEQYF
-	TRBV9	TRBJ1-1	-	TGTGCCAGCAGCCCTACGACACCTATGAACACTGAAGCTTTCTTT	CASSPTTPMNTEAFF
-	TRBV18	TRBJ1-2	-	TGTGCCAGCTCACCATCGGGACAAATATATGGCTACACCTTC	CASSPSGQIYGYTF
-	TRBV6-5	TRBJ2-2	-	TGTGCCAGCAGAGACAACCTTAAAACCGGGGAGCTGTTTTTT	CASRDNLKTGELFF
once	TRBV2	TRBJ2-3	-	TGTGCCAGCAGTGAAGGGGCGGCGCAGTATTTT	CASSEGAAQYF
-	TRBV6-5	TRBJ2-3	TRBD2	TGTGCCAGCAGGATAGCGGGAGTAGATACGCAGTATTTT	CASRIAGVDTQYF